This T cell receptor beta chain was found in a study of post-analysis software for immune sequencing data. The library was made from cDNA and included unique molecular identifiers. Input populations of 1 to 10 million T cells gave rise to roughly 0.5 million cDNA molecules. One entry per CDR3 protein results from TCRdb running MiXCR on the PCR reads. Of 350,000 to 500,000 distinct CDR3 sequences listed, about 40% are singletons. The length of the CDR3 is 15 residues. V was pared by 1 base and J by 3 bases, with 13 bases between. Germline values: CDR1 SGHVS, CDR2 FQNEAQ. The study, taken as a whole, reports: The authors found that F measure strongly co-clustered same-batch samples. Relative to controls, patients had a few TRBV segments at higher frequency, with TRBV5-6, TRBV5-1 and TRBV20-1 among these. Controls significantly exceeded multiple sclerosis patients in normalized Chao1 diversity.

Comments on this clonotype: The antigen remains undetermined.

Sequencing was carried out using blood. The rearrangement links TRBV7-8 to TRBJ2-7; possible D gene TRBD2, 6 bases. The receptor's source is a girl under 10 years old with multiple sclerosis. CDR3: CASSLVGGSHYEQYF. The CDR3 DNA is TGTGCCAGCAGCTTAGTCGGGGGTAGTCACTACGAGCAGTACTTC.